This entry lists 30 T cell receptor beta chains sequenced from one sample in a study of control samples from healthy donors and cancer patients. Assay used: immunoSEQ multiplex PCR; TCRdb lists only in-frame clones, some missing. The repertoire consists of roughly 100,000 clones, with around 86% occurring once and the leading ten covering roughly 1.2%. The sequencing sample was made of blood. The receptors shown here come from a woman in her fifties or sixties in good health.

This chain joins TRBV29-1 and TRBJ1-2; D remains unclear. V was clipped by 6 bases and J by 7 bases, with 24 bases between them. The length of the CDR3 is 15 residues. Germline V lookup: CDR1 SQVTM, CDR2 ANQGSEA. The CDR3 DNA follows: TGCAGCGTCCGTCCGGACTTTTACTCTCCGGGTGGCTACACCTTC. Protein sequence: CSVRPDFYSPGGYTF.

For this clone: Other DNA sequences of this sample code for an identical CDR3. The J gene is TRBJ2-3, the V gene TRBV7-3; D gene unclear. CDR3 length: 14 amino acids. Germline lookup yields CDR1 SGHTA and CDR2 FQGTGA. Trimming stripped 2 bases from V and 0 bases from J, with 6 bases between. The CDR3 bases are TGTGCCAGCAGCTTAGGAACTAGCACAGATACGCAGTATTTT. Protein: CASSLGTSTDTQYF.

The chain has TRBV18 and TRBJ2-1, with a weak D call TRBD2 (6 bases). V lost 5 bases and J lost 10, with 15 bases in between. The germline CDR1 and CDR2 sequences are KGHSH and LQKENI. CDR3 length equals 13 residues. CDR3 loop: CASSAGRLGEQFF. CDR3 bases: TGTGCCAGCTCAGCGGGACGGCTCGGGGAGCAGTTCTTC.

This chain connects TRBV2 to TRBJ2-2; weak D call: TRBD1 (5 bases). The CDR3 has 15 residues. In germline, CDR1 is SNHLY, CDR2 FYNNEI. V was shortened by 7 bases and J by 0 bases, with 12 bases between the two germline ends. This CDR3 is CASTLDSSNTGELFF. CDR3 nucleotide sequence: TGTGCCAGCACCCTCGACAGTTCGAACACCGGGGAGCTGTTTTTT.

V gene TRBV2 combines with J gene TRBJ1-2, with D unresolved. This CDR3 has 13 amino acids. The V end was cut by 6 bases, the J end by 8 bases, with 16 bases between. CDR1 is SNHLY, CDR2 FYNNEI, per germline. The DNA for the CDR3 is TGTGCCAGCAGGGACGGCATCTATGGAGGCTACACCTTC. It specifies CASRDGIYGGYTF.

Only a few counts were recorded for this clone. This rearrangement joins TRBV5-6 to TRBJ1-2; 9 bases are a match to TRBD1. Germline CDR1 and CDR2: SGHDT and YYEEEE. Trimming at V came to 4 bases and at J to 0 bases, leaving 4 bases not matched to a gene. The CDR3 is 15 amino acids. The CDR3 region is CASSKGTGTNYGYTF. CDR3 DNA: TGTGCCAGCAGCAAAGGGACAGGGACTAACTATGGCTACACCTTC.

A few counts support this clone. The J gene is TRBJ2-1, the V gene TRBV10-2; 14 bases agree with TRBD2. CDR1 is WSHSY and CDR2 is SAAADI in the germline V gene. The CDR3 consists of 16 residues. J gave up 5 bases and V 7 bases, and 7 bases lay outside the gene matches. The CDR3 DNA is TGCGCCAGCACCTCCGGGACTAGCGGGAGAAACAATGAGCAGTTCTTC. Amino acid sequence: CASTSGTSGRNNEQFF.

The rearrangement joins TRBV27 to TRBJ2-6; 11 positions match TRBD1. This CDR3 has 19 residues. Germline CDR1 reads MNHEY; CDR2 reads SMNVEV (reference sequence). The V and J ends lost 8 bases and 4 bases, in that order; junction bases with no gene match: 16. CDR3 DNA sequence: TGTGCCAGCCGAGTATTGCCTAGGACAGGGGGCGCGGGGGCCAACGTCCTGACTTTC. Translated: CASRVLPRTGGAGANVLTF.

The V gene is TRBV4-3, the J gene TRBJ1-2; 8 nucleotides agree with TRBD1. The CDR3 contains 16 residues. CDR1 is LGHNA, CDR2 YSLEER, per germline. V shed 1 base and J 3 bases; nucleotides not matched to a gene: 7. This chain's CDR3 is CASSQGGGQADYGYTF. CDR3 nucleotide sequence: TGCGCCAGCAGCCAAGGGGGGGGACAGGCCGACTATGGCTACACCTTC.

The CDR3 loop is CASSLPPTSGTRETQYF. In DNA, the CDR3 is TGTGCCAGCAGCTTGCCGCCCACTAGCGGGACTCGGGAGACCCAGTACTTC. The chain employs TRBV5-4 and TRBJ2-5; 10 bases fit TRBD2. This CDR3 is built from 17 residues. V trimming: 1 base; J trimming: 5 bases; junction bases outside the gene matches: 11. Germline V gene sequence: CDR1 SGHNT, CDR2 YYREEE (reference sequence).

The CDR3 region is CSAGPLQYF. DNA for the CDR3: TGCAGTGCTGGCCCCCTCCAGTACTTC. The chain links TRBV20-1 to TRBJ2-5, with no clear D. The CDR3 covers 9 residues. Germline values: CDR1 DFQATT, CDR2 SNEGSKA (reference sequence). The V and J ends lost 5 bases and 10 bases respectively, with 8 bases between them.

The chain joins TRBV6-1 to TRBJ2-1; TRBD2 aligns across 12 bases. Per germline, CDR1 MNHNS and CDR2 SASEGT. The CDR3 has 17 residues. After removal of 4 bases from V and 4 bases from J, the junction contained 8 bases not matched to a gene. This chain's CDR3 is CASSGVLAGGHYNEQFF. CDR3 sequence (DNA): TGTGCCAGCAGTGGGGTGCTAGCGGGAGGGCATTACAATGAGCAGTTCTTC.

The chain employs TRBV19 and TRBJ1-5, with no clear D. Looked up from germline, CDR1 is LNHDA and CDR2 is SQIVND (reference sequence). The CDR3 totals 14 residues. V lost 3 bases and J 9 bases, leaving 15 bases between the germline ends. The CDR3 sequence is CASSIDRGDGPQHF. The CDR3 DNA reads as TGTGCCAGTAGTATCGATCGGGGAGACGGGCCCCAGCATTTT. Drawing the rest from reference TRBV19 and TRBJ1-5, the complete variable domain is DGGITQSPKYLFRKEGQNVTLSCEQNLNHDAMYWYRQDPGQGLRLIYYSQIVNDFQKGDIAEGYSVSREKKESFPLTVTSAQKNPTAFYLCASSIDRGDGPQHFGDGTRLSIL.

CDR3 DNA sequence: TGTGCCAGTAGTCGCACAGGTGCCTATGGCTACACCTTC. This translates into CASSRTGAYGYTF. V usage is TRBV19 and J usage is TRBJ1-2, with a possible D match to TRBD1 (5 bases). Germline V CDR1 and CDR2: LNHDA, SQIVND (reference sequence). The CDR3 has 13 residues. The germline V and J ends were trimmed by 5 bases and 4 bases, with 11 bases remaining between them.

The CDR3 bases are TGTGCCAGCAGCCCCGACGACGAGAATCAAACCTACGAGCAGTACTTC. It encodes CASSPDDENQTYEQYF. The chain is built from TRBV13 and TRBJ2-7; D unresolved. Germline V gives CDR1 PRHDT, CDR2 FYEKMQ (reference sequence). The ends were cut back, 5 bases at V and 2 bases at J, with 19 bases in the middle. CDR3 length equals 16 residues.

This chain connects TRBV4-2 to TRBJ2-3, with D hard to call. Looked up from germline, CDR1 is LGHNA and CDR2 is YNFKEQ. V gave up 3 bases and J gave up 5 bases, with 9 bases separating them. This CDR3 is 13 amino acids long. CDR3 amino acids: CASSQNVRDTQYF. The DNA for the CDR3 is TGTGCCAGCAGCCAGAATGTCAGAGATACGCAGTATTTT.

The CDR3 region is CASSEAAGVAYEQYF. The CDR3 nucleotides are TGTGCCAGCAGTGAAGCGGCGGGAGTCGCGTACGAGCAGTACTTC. V is TRBV6-1 and J is TRBJ2-7, with 7 bases matching TRBD2. Germline trimming cut 0 bases from V and 4 bases from J; bases unmatched to any gene: 6. The CDR3 sequence is 15 residues long. Germline CDR1 is MNHNS and CDR2 is SASEGT.

This sequence joins TRBV27 and TRBJ1-2; no definite D call. With 4 bases removed from V and 3 bases from J, the gap between germline ends came to 9 bases. Germline V gives CDR1 MNHEY, CDR2 SMNVEV (reference sequence). The CDR3 is made up of 13 amino acids. The CDR3 region is CASSSQPYYGYTF. The CDR3 DNA is TGTGCCAGCAGTTCACAGCCCTACTATGGCTACACCTTC.

The genes are TRBV28 and TRBJ2-2; D gene ambiguous. The CDR3 sequence is 14 residues long. Germline values: CDR1 MDHEN, CDR2 SYDVKM. Trimming removed 2 bases at V and 3 bases at J, with 7 bases between. CDR3 residues: CASSLRTHTGELFF. DNA for the CDR3: TGTGCCAGCAGTTTACGGACCCACACCGGGGAGCTGTTTTTT.

Points on this clone: The same CDR3 also results from other DNA sequences found in this sample. The chain's CDR3 is CASSPGTGRGTEAFF. As DNA, the CDR3 is TGTGCCAGCAGCCCGGGAACAGGCCGTGGGACTGAAGCTTTCTTT. The chain combines TRBV7-9 with TRBJ1-1, with a weak D call TRBD1 (5 bases). V was clipped by 5 bases and J by 5 bases, with 18 bases between them. CDR3 length: 15 amino acids. From germline, CDR1 is SEHNR and CDR2 FQNEAQ (reference sequence).

The J gene is TRBJ2-2, the V gene TRBV28, with 8 nucleotides matching TRBD1. CDR3 size: 16 residues. Germline-derived CDR1 and CDR2 are MDHEN and SYDVKM. V was pared by 6 bases and J by 1 base, with 7 bases of the junction left unmatched. CDR3 DNA: TGTGCCAGCAGCCGAGACAGGGGCGGGAACACCGGGGAGCTGTTTTTT. Its protein is CASSRDRGGNTGELFF. The full variable domain, with the rest looked up from reference TRBV28 and TRBJ2-2, is DVKVTQSSRYLVKRTGEKVFLECVQDMDHENMFWYRQDPGLGLRLIYFSYDVKMKEKGDIPEGYSVSREKKERFSLILESASTNQTSMYLCASSRDRGGNTGELFFGEGSRLTVL.

This sequence joins TRBV12-3 or TRBV12-4 and TRBJ1-5; the D is unclear. V gave up 2 bases and J gave up 9 bases, with 11 bases separating them. The CDR3 consists of 13 residues. The CDR3 region is CASSLILVGPQHF. CDR3 coding DNA: TGTGCCAGCAGTTTAATACTTGTGGGGCCCCAGCATTTT.

The rearrangement joins TRBV5-6 to TRBJ2-7; D unclear. Trimming shortened V by 0 bases and J by 2 bases, and 6 bases separated the two germline ends. CDR1 is SGHDT, CDR2 YYEEEE, per germline. The CDR3 sequence is 13 residues long. CDR3 DNA: TGTGCCAGCAGCTTGGTTGGGACCTACGAGCAGTACTTC. Its translation: CASSLVGTYEQYF. Supplemented by reference TRBV5-6 and TRBJ2-7, the full variable domain reads DAGVTQSPTHLIKTRGQQVTLRCSPKSGHDTVSWYQQALGQGPQFIFQYYEEEERQRGNFPDRFSGHQFPNYSSELNVNALLLGDSALYLCASSLVGTYEQYFGPGTRLTVT.

The table lists this clone with a count of one. V gene TRBV6-5 combines with J gene TRBJ1-1; no firm D call. The CDR3 extends over 14 amino acids. CDR1 is MNHEY, CDR2 SVGAGI, per germline. The V gene lost 2 bases and the J gene lost 5 bases, with 12 bases spanning the gap. The CDR3 nucleotides are TGTGCCAGCAGTTACAGTCAGGCTGGGACTGAAGCTTTCTTT. It is translated as CASSYSQAGTEAFF.

The V call is TRBV19, the J call TRBJ2-3; no clear D. This CDR3 spans 12 amino acids. Trimming took 3 bases from V and 4 from J, leaving 5 bases between them. The V gene's germline CDR1 is LNHDA and CDR2 SQIVND (reference sequence). DNA of the CDR3: TGTGCCAGTAGTATGGCCGCAGATACGCAGTATTTT. Translating gives CASSMAADTQYF.

The rearrangement links TRBV6-5 to TRBJ2-6; no clear D gene. V lost 10 bases and J lost 9, with 10 bases in between. The CDR3 runs to 11 residues. CDR1 and CDR2 from the germline V gene are MNHEY and SVGAGI. CDR3: CATAGFNVLTF. CDR3 DNA: TGTGCCACCGCCGGCTTCAACGTCCTGACTTTC.

The chain employs TRBV28 and TRBJ1-2; 7 bases are a match to TRBD1. Losses at the gene ends were 10 bases for V and 7 bases for J; bases not matched to a gene: 9. The V gene's germline CDR1 is MDHEN and CDR2 SYDVKM. The length of the CDR3 is 12 residues. This CDR3 reads CATQTGSLGYTF. DNA for the CDR3: TGTGCCACCCAGACAGGGTCGCTTGGCTACACCTTC.

The genes are TRBV7-2 and TRBJ2-1; tentatively, D is TRBD1 or TRBD2 (5 bases each). The CDR3 totals 14 residues. V was pared by 4 bases and J by 3 bases, with 10 bases between. Looked up from germline, CDR1 is SGHTA and CDR2 is FQGNSA. The CDR3 loop is CASSSEGNYNEQFF. The CDR3 bases are TGTGCCAGCAGCTCAGAGGGGAACTACAATGAGCAGTTCTTC.

The chain links TRBV19 to TRBJ1-1; D not resolved. V was shortened by 6 bases and J by 4 bases, with 12 bases between the two germline ends. CDR3 length: 13 residues. CDR1 is LNHDA, CDR2 SQIVND, per germline (reference sequence). CDR3 DNA sequence: TGTGCCAGTAGGGGAGGGCGAGCCACTGAAGCTTTCTTT. Translated: CASRGGRATEAFF.

V and J are TRBV19 and TRBJ2-6; TRBD1 aligns across 7 bases. Germline V CDR1 and CDR2: LNHDA, SQIVND (reference sequence). The V and J ends lost 5 bases and 1 base, in that order; junction bases with no gene match: 14. The CDR3 covers 19 residues. CDR3 sequence (DNA): TGTGCCAGTAGTCCAACGGGACAGAAAATAAGGTCTGGGGCCAACGTCCTGACTTTC. Amino acids: CASSPTGQKIRSGANVLTF.